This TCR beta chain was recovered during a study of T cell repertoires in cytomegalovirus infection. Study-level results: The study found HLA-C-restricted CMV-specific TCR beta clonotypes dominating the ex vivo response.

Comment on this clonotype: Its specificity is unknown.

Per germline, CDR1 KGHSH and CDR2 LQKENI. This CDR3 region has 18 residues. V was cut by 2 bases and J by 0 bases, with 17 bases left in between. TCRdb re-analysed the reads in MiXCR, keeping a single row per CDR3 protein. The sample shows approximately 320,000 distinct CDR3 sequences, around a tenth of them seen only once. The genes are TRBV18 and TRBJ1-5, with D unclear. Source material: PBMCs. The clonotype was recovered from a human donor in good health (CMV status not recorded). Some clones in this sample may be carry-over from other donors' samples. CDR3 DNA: TGTGCCAGCTCACCAGTCATTACGGGGTTGGCTAGCAATCAGCCCCAGCATTTT. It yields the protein CASSPVITGLASNQPQHF.